The source of this TCR beta chain is a study of tumor and adjacent non-tumor tissue in lung cancer. General observations from the study: Top 100 clones took a larger repertoire share in normal lung. Higher tumor TCR diversity was associated with shorter survival. Compared with tumor, normal lung showed significantly lower TCR diversity.

RNA was extracted from bulk tissue without any cell sorting. The library came from three nested PCR rounds adapted from ARM-PCR protocols. TCRdb redid the calling of the multiplex PCR reads with MiXCR, one entry per CDR3 protein. The sample consists of about 200,000 distinct CDR3 sequences, around 70% of them appearing once. The CDR3 consists of 14 residues. Trimming took 5 bases from V and 4 from J, leaving 13 bases between them. Germline CDR1 SGHTA, CDR2 FQGTGA. As to this clonotype: Its antigen is unidentified.

The V gene is TRBV7-3, the J gene TRBJ2-3; D might be TRBD2 (5 bases). Sequencing was performed on lung tumor tissue. The sequence derives from a man in his sixties with non-small cell lung cancer. CDR3 coding DNA: TGTGCCAGCAGCCTTGCACTAGACGCAGATACGCAGTATTTT. Protein product: CASSLALDADTQYF.